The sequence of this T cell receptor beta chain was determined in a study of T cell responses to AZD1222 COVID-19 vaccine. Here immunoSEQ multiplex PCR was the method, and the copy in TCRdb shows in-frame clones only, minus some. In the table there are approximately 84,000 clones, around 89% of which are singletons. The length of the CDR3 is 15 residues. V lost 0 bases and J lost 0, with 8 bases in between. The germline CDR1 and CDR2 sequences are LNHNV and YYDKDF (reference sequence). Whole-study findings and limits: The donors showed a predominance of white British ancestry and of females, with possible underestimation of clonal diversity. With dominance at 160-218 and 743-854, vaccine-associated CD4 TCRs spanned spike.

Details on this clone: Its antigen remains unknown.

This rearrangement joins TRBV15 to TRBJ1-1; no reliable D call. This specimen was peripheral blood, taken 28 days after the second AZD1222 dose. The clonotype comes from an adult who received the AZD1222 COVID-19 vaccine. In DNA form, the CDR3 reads TGTGCCACCAGCAGAGATGTGTCCCTGAACACTGAAGCTTTCTTT. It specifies CATSRDVSLNTEAFF.